This entry features one T cell receptor (beta chain) sequence. TCRdb's table, derived via immunoSEQ multiplex PCR, lists solely in-frame clones and lacks some. The table has 190,000 or so clones, 80% to 90% seen once. Residents of 24 US areas, aged about 18 to 100 years, made up the participants. Cohort 3 recovery required two negative PCRs, clearance, or symptom resolution. This record belongs to a study of blood T cell repertoires in COVID-19. The CDR3 sequence is 16 residues long. Trimming pared 2 bases from V and 5 bases from J, leaving 17 bases between. Germline loops: CDR1 KGHDR, CDR2 SFDVKD. What was sequenced was PBMCs or T cells enriched from blood (not recorded which). This clonotype was obtained from a man aged 40-50 years who had recovered from COVID-19. The chain employs TRBV24-1 and TRBJ2-5, with D maybe TRBD1 (7 bases). This CDR3 is CATSDWRQGGAETQYF. The CDR3 nucleotides are TGTGCCACCAGTGATTGGAGACAGGGAGGCGCGGAGACCCAGTACTTC.